Presented here are 17 T cell receptor beta chains from one specimen sequenced in a study of Tregs in tolerant kidney transplant recipients. Profiling relied on immunoSEQ multiplex PCR, and the TCRdb table lists in-frame clones only, not all of them. The profile shows 110,000 or so clones, around 94% of them singletons. Sequenced sample: CD4+ T cells from blood. The receptor source for this set is a human donor in good health.

This chain links TRBV5-6 with TRBJ1-4; maybe TRBD1 (5 bases). V was trimmed by 4 bases and J by 8 bases, leaving 12 bases between them. Germline V gene sequence: CDR1 SGHDT, CDR2 YYEEEE. This CDR3 is built from 13 residues. The CDR3 loop is CASSPSWGEKLFF. For the CDR3, the DNA is TGTGCCAGCAGCCCCTCCTGGGGGGAAAAACTGTTTTTT.

The rearrangement uses TRBV5-1 and TRBJ2-5; 10 nucleotides agree with TRBD2. Trimming cost V 2 bases and J 6 bases; bases outside gene matches: 10. This CDR3 spans 16 amino acids. Germline V gene sequence: CDR1 SGHRS, CDR2 YFSETQ. The CDR3 spells CASSFGLADVIKTQYF. CDR3 DNA sequence: TGCGCCAGCAGCTTTGGACTAGCGGACGTCATAAAGACCCAGTACTTC.

The V and J genes are TRBV30 and TRBJ2-7, with a weak D call TRBD2 (7 bases). The germline gives CDR1 GTSNPN, CDR2 SVGIG (reference sequence). This CDR3 spans 15 amino acids. Trimming shortened V by 2 bases and J by 1 base, and 15 bases separated the two germline ends. The CDR3 nucleotides are TGTGCCTGGAGTCCGGGGGGCGCGGTGTCCTACGAGCAGTACTTC. It specifies CAWSPGGAVSYEQYF. The whole variable domain, remainder taken from reference TRBV30 and TRBJ2-7, is SQTIHQWPATLVQPVGSPLSLECTVEGTSNPNLYWYRQAAGRGLQLLFYSVGIGQISSEVPQNLSASRPQDRQFILSSKKLLLSDSGFYLCAWSPGGAVSYEQYFGPGTRLTVT.

The rearrangement joins TRBV18 to TRBJ2-7; D gene unclear. The CDR3 has 15 residues. Per germline, CDR1 KGHSH and CDR2 LQKENI. V lost 3 bases and J 0 bases, leaving 12 bases between the germline ends. The CDR3, as DNA: TGTGCCAGCTCACCGAAGAATAGCCACTCCTACGAGCAGTACTTC. It codes for CASSPKNSHSYEQYF.

V and J are TRBV6-1 and TRBJ1-4; no clear D gene. Germline lookup yields CDR1 MNHNS and CDR2 SASEGT. The V gene lost 3 bases and the J gene lost 5 bases, with 7 bases spanning the gap. This CDR3 has 13 residues. The CDR3 region is CASSDTINEKLFF. The CDR3 nucleotides are TGTGCCAGCAGTGACACAATCAATGAAAAACTGTTTTTT.

The chain joins TRBV15 to TRBJ2-1, with 8 bases lining up with TRBD2. CDR3 size: 16 residues. J gave up 4 bases and V 3 bases, and 8 bases lay outside the gene matches. Germline CDR1 LNHNV, CDR2 YYDKDF (reference sequence). The CDR3 loop reads CATSRIAGIPYNEQFF. CDR3 nucleotide sequence: TGTGCCACCAGCAGGATAGCGGGGATCCCTTACAATGAGCAGTTCTTC.

V usage is TRBV12-5 and J usage is TRBJ2-3, with D maybe TRBD2 (5 bases). V was pared by 7 bases and J by 4 bases, with 15 bases between. CDR3 length equals 14 residues. CDR1 is LGHNT and CDR2 is FRNRAP in the germline V gene. CDR3 nucleotides: TGTGCTAGTGCCCTCGGAGGAGCGGCAGATACGCAGTATTTT. Translating gives CASALGGAADTQYF.

V is TRBV5-4 and J is TRBJ2-5; D gene uncertain. V shed 0 bases and J shed 5 bases, with 11 bases lying between them. Germline loops: CDR1 SGHNT, CDR2 YYREEE (reference sequence). The CDR3 length is 14 residues. The CDR3, as DNA: TGTGCCAGCAGCTTGGATCCTTCCAGGGAGACCCAGTACTTC. Translated: CASSLDPSRETQYF.

This chain links TRBV30 with TRBJ1-5; no firm D call. V was pared by 2 bases and J by 11 bases, with 13 bases between. CDR1 is GTSNPN and CDR2 is SVGIG in the germline V gene (reference sequence). This CDR3 spans 12 amino acids. This chain's CDR3 is CAWSQDPRTQHF. CDR3 coding DNA: TGTGCCTGGAGTCAGGACCCGCGGACCCAGCATTTT.

The chain is built from TRBV15 and TRBJ1-1; D is perhaps TRBD1 (6 bases). The germline V gene has CDR1 LNHNV and CDR2 YYDKDF (reference sequence). The CDR3 covers 14 residues. With 5 bases removed from V and 5 bases from J, the gap between germline ends came to 15 bases. CDR3 sequence reads: CATSLGQRSTEAFF. CDR3 bases: TGTGCCACCAGCCTGGGACAAAGAAGTACTGAAGCTTTCTTT.

Regarding this clone: The junction departs from the called germline gene at one end, perhaps through a read error. The J gene is TRBJ2-5, the V gene TRBV7-7; no definite D call. CDR1 SSHAT and CDR2 FNYEAQ come from the germline V gene (reference sequence). This CDR3 is 16 amino acids long. CDR3 amino acids: CASSFSPLGYEETQYF. Written as DNA, the CDR3 is TGTGCTAGCAGCTTCAGCCCTCTAGGATACGAAGAGACCCAGTACTTC.

This clone showed up just once. The chain joins TRBV18 to TRBJ2-7; 9 nucleotides match TRBD2. Germline lookup yields CDR1 KGHSH and CDR2 LQKENI. V shed 3 bases, J shed 5 bases, and the junction held 5 bases outside the gene matches. The CDR3 length is 14 residues. This chain's CDR3 is CASSPAGGPNEQYF. Written as DNA, the CDR3 is TGTGCCAGCTCACCGGCGGGAGGGCCAAACGAGCAGTACTTC.

The chain employs TRBV4-1 and TRBJ2-1; 9 bases fit TRBD2. Germline assignment: CDR1 MGHRA and CDR2 YSYEKL. The V gene end was trimmed by 1 base and the J gene end by 7 bases; junction bases not matched to a gene: 14. The CDR3 totals 18 residues. The CDR3 sequence: CASSQGRGGGRVRNEQFF. The CDR3 DNA follows: TGCGCCAGCAGCCAAGGGCGGGGGGGCGGTCGGGTGAGGAATGAGCAGTTCTTC.

This chain uses TRBV5-1 with TRBJ2-5, with D perhaps matching TRBD1 or TRBD2 (5 bases each). The CDR3 contains 14 residues. Per the germline V gene, CDR1 is SGHRS and CDR2 is YFSETQ. V was pared by 4 bases and J by 3 bases, with 13 bases between. CDR3 nucleotide sequence: TGCGCCAGCAGCAGGGACCTTAGTGAAGAGACCCAGTACTTC. Translated: CASSRDLSEETQYF.

The V and J genes are TRBV15 and TRBJ2-3; 7 bases fit TRBD2. Germline values: CDR1 LNHNV, CDR2 YYDKDF (reference sequence). With V trimmed by 2 bases and J by 2 bases, 10 bases remained unmatched. This CDR3 is built from 17 residues. The CDR3 protein is CATSRHRGGDLTDTQYF. CDR3 bases: TGTGCCACCAGCAGACACCGTGGGGGGGACCTCACAGATACGCAGTATTTT.

This chain links TRBV27 with TRBJ2-2; D is unclear. The V gene's germline CDR1 is MNHEY and CDR2 SMNVEV (reference sequence). The ends were cut back, 6 bases at V and 6 bases at J, with 8 bases in the middle. This CDR3 comprises 12 residues. The CDR3 DNA is TGTGCCAGCAGCTCTTGGGCCGGGGAGCTGTTTTTT. Its translation is CASSSWAGELFF.

V is TRBV6-6 and J is TRBJ1-1; tentative D call: TRBD1 (5 bases). The V gene's germline CDR1 is MNHNY and CDR2 SVGAGI (reference sequence). The V end was cut by 0 bases, the J end by 5 bases, with 10 bases between. This CDR3 is 14 amino acids long. The CDR3, as DNA: TGTGCCAGCAGTTACTCCGCAGGGAGAACTGAAGCTTTCTTT. This encodes CASSYSAGRTEAFF.